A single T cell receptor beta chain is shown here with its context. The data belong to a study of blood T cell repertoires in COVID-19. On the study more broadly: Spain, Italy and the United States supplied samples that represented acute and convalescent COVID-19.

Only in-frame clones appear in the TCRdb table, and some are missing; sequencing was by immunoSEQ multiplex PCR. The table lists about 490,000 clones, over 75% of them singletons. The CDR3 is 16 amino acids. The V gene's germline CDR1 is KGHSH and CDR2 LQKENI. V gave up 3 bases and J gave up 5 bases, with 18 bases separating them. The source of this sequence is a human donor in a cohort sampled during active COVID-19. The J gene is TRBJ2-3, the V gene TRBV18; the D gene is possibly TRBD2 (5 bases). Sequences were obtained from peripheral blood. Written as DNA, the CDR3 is TGTGCCAGCTCACCTGATAGCGCCCGGGTAAGAGATACGCAGTATTTT. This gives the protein CASSPDSARVRDTQYF.